A selection of T cell receptor beta chains follows, all from one sample in a study of human T cells and chemical hapten exposure. From the RACE reads, TCRdb called clonotypes with MiXCR, one entry per CDR3 protein. The sample consists of 250,000 or so distinct CDR3 sequences, about 9% of them appearing once. Sequences were derived from whole blood, sampled in connection with sensitization to the hapten diphenylcyclopropenone (DPC). Receptors were obtained from a woman in her thirties or forties with alopecia areata. Some clones in this sample may be carry-over from other donors' samples. Each CDR3 is given with its conserved first and last residue. Each record gives: CDR3 protein, CDR3 DNA, J gene, clone size, D gene, V gene. A D gene is named only where the DNA matches it firmly. A clone size is listed for some rows: how often the clone was seen (once, few, many), or a class if it is expanded.

CSAGRAQETQYF TGCAGTGCTGGCAGGGCTCAAGAGACCCAGTACTTC TRBJ2-5 NA NA TRBV29-1
CSSMTALNTEAFF TGCAGCTCAATGACAGCGTTGAACACTGAAGCTTTCTTT TRBJ1-1 many NA TRBV29-1
CASSRRTSEQFF TGTGCCAGCAGCCGCAGGACTAGTGAGCAGTTCTTC TRBJ2-1 NA TRBD2 TRBV7-8
CASSRLAGEGETQYF TGTGCCAGCAGCCGCCTAGCGGGAGAAGGAGAGACCCAGTACTTC TRBJ2-5 many TRBD2 TRBV11-1
CASSLGQGPYEQFF TGTGCCAGCAGTTTGGGCCAGGGACCCTATGAGCAGTTCTTC TRBJ2-1 NA NA TRBV12-3/TRBV12-4
CASSPPPARADTQYF TGTGCCAGCAGTCCCCCTCCAGCGAGGGCAGATACGCAGTATTTT TRBJ2-3 few NA TRBV28
CASSSTGYSYEQYF TGTGCCAGCAGTTCGACAGGGTACTCCTACGAGCAGTACTTC TRBJ2-7 few TRBD1 TRBV6-2/TRBV6-3
CASSPSLTGDEKLFF TGTGCCAGCAGCCCTTCTTTGACAGGGGATGAAAAACTGTTTTTT TRBJ1-4 many TRBD1 TRBV7-2
CASSRGAAYEQYF TGTGCCAGCAGTCGGGGAGCGGCTTACGAGCAGTACTTC TRBJ2-7 NA NA TRBV6-1
CASSFATEAFF TGTGCCAGCAGTTTCGCCACTGAAGCTTTCTTT TRBJ1-1 NA NA TRBV12-3/TRBV12-4
CASSYPRGSEDTQYF TGCGCCAGCAGCTACCCTAGAGGGAGTGAAGATACGCAGTATTTT TRBJ2-3 many NA TRBV5-1
CSARRGINEQFF TGCAGTGCTAGACGCGGGATCAATGAGCAGTTCTTC TRBJ2-1 few NA TRBV20-1
CASSPLSGGGDNEQFF TGTGCCAGCAGCCCCCTTTCCGGAGGAGGGGACAATGAGCAGTTCTTC TRBJ2-1 few NA TRBV7-2
CSARDWVPTSGSSTF TGCAGTGCTAGAGATTGGGTTCCAACTTCCGGTTCCTCCACCTTC TRBJ1-2 many NA TRBV20-1
CASSLQGGGLGANVLTF TGTGCCAGCAGTTTACAGGGAGGTGGTTTAGGGGCCAACGTCCTGACTTTC TRBJ2-6 few NA TRBV2
CASSYTGVHQPQHF TGTGCCAGCAGTTACACCGGGGTACATCAGCCCCAGCATTTT TRBJ1-5 NA NA TRBV6-5
CASSLELKAEQYF TGTGCCAGCAGCTTGGAGTTGAAGGCCGAGCAGTACTTC TRBJ2-7 few NA TRBV5-5
CASSQLLGVAGGFDEQFF TGCGCCAGCAGCCAGCTGTTGGGCGTAGCGGGAGGTTTCGATGAGCAGTTCTTC TRBJ2-1 few TRBD2 TRBV4-1
CASSPQPGRPYNEQFF TGTGCCAGCAGTCCACAACCGGGACGACCCTACAATGAGCAGTTCTTC TRBJ2-1 NA NA TRBV6-2/TRBV6-3
CASTRDRGGGQPQHF TGTGCCAGCACGAGGGACAGGGGCGGTGGTCAGCCCCAGCATTTT TRBJ1-5 NA TRBD1 TRBV2
CASSLETGNNSPLHF TGTGCCAGCAGCTTAGAGACAGGCAATAATTCACCCCTCCACTTT TRBJ1-6 many NA TRBV7-8
CASAGTGANTEAFF TGTGCCAGCGCCGGGACAGGGGCAAACACTGAAGCTTTCTTT TRBJ1-1 NA TRBD1 TRBV3-1
CASSIGPLGDTQYF TGTGCCAGCAGCATCGGACCCCTCGGGGATACGCAGTATTTT TRBJ2-3 NA NA TRBV11-1
CSVVGFGDNEQFF TGCAGCGTTGTCGGTTTCGGGGACAATGAGCAGTTCTTC TRBJ2-1 many NA TRBV29-1
CASSITLFHTGGEETQYF TGTGCCAGCAGTATAACCCTATTCCATACAGGGGGAGAAGAGACCCAGTACTTC TRBJ2-5 many TRBD1 TRBV6-2/TRBV6-3
CASSPWENEAFF TGTGCCAGCAGCCCTTGGGAGAATGAAGCTTTCTTT TRBJ1-1 NA NA TRBV13
CSVEPTGISYGYTF TGCAGCGTTGAACCGACAGGGATCAGTTATGGCTACACCTTC TRBJ1-2 few TRBD1 TRBV29-1
CASRSGALQETQYF TGCGCCAGTCGTAGCGGGGCGCTCCAAGAGACCCAGTACTTC TRBJ2-5 NA TRBD2 TRBV5-1
CASRGWGGQSPLHF TGCGCCAGCAGGGGCTGGGGAGGACAATCACCCCTCCACTTT TRBJ1-6 NA NA TRBV4-1
CASSYRTAGGYTF TGTGCCAGCAGTTATCGGACAGCCGGTGGCTACACCTTC TRBJ1-2 many NA TRBV12-3/TRBV12-4
CASSSAIRDREVQQFF TGTGCCAGCAGCTCCGCGATCCGGGACAGGGAGGTGCAGCAGTTCTTC TRBJ2-1 few TRBD1 TRBV13
CASSLIGTLTDTQYF TGTGCCAGCAGCTTAATTGGGACGTTGACAGATACGCAGTATTTT TRBJ2-3 few NA TRBV7-2
CASSEGLAGGLETQYF TGCGCCAGCAGCGAAGGACTAGCGGGAGGCTTGGAGACCCAGTACTTC TRBJ2-5 NA TRBD2 TRBV4-3
CASSFTPGLETQYF TGTGCCAGCAGCTTCACCCCGGGACTCGAGACCCAGTACTTC TRBJ2-5 NA NA TRBV7-2
CASSFSGTNEKLFF TGTGCCAGCAGTTTTTCTGGAACGAATGAAAAACTGTTTTTT TRBJ1-4 NA NA TRBV12-3/TRBV12-4
CAISESGSGIKETQYF TGTGCCATCAGTGAGTCGGGCTCGGGGATTAAAGAGACCCAGTACTTC TRBJ2-5 many NA TRBV10-3
CASSFTWGETQYF TGTGCCAGCAGTTTCACTTGGGGAGAGACCCAGTACTTC TRBJ2-5 few NA TRBV12-3/TRBV12-4
CASSHRDAKGNEQFF TGTGCCAGCAGCCACCGGGACGCCAAAGGCAATGAGCAGTTCTTC TRBJ2-1 NA NA TRBV11-3
CSVGGSETQYF TGCAGCGTTGGAGGGTCAGAGACCCAGTACTTC TRBJ2-5 many NA TRBV29-1
CASGQWGLQETQYF TGTGCCAGCGGGCAATGGGGACTTCAAGAGACCCAGTACTTC TRBJ2-5 few NA TRBV6-5
CASSQDRWAGASRGYTF TGCGCCAGCAGCCAAGATAGGTGGGCGGGGGCATCTCGCGGCTACACCTTC TRBJ1-2 NA NA TRBV4-3
CASSFMDGETQYF TGTGCCAGCAGTTTCATGGATGGGGAGACCCAGTACTTC TRBJ2-5 NA NA TRBV12-3/TRBV12-4
CSARDPRSGSLGNEQFF TGCAGTGCTAGAGATCCCCGGAGCGGGAGCCTCGGGAATGAGCAGTTCTTC TRBJ2-1 NA TRBD2 TRBV20-1
CASSPNRGHNEQHF TGTGCCAGCAGCCCAAACAGGGGGCACAACGAGCAGCACTTC TRBJ2-7 NA TRBD1 TRBV27
CASSLGSSVFSDTQYF TGTGCCAGCAGCCTAGGGTCTAGCGTTTTCTCGGATACGCAGTATTTT TRBJ2-3 few NA TRBV7-6
CATSESGTQNTIYF TGTGCCACCAGTGAGTCCGGGACACAAAACACCATATATTTT TRBJ1-3 few NA TRBV24-1
CSAGGAAGTYNEQFF TGCAGTGCTGGGGGTGCGGCTGGCACCTACAATGAGCAGTTCTTC TRBJ2-1 NA NA TRBV20-1
CASSYTSGSQEQYF TGTGCCAGCAGTTATACTAGCGGGTCACAGGAGCAGTACTTC TRBJ2-7 few TRBD2 TRBV6-5
CASSLELGPRYF TGTGCCAGCAGCTTAGAATTGGGGCCGCGGTACTTC TRBJ2-7 few NA TRBV7-9
CAWSLLETQYF TGTGCCTGGAGCCTACTAGAGACCCAGTACTTC TRBJ2-5 NA NA TRBV30
CASSSAGTGYEQYF TGTGCCAGCAGCTCCGCCGGGACAGGGTACGAGCAGTACTTC TRBJ2-7 NA TRBD1 TRBV7-2
CSARDSGRTYEQYF TGCAGTGCTAGAGATAGCGGGAGAACCTACGAGCAGTACTTC TRBJ2-7 many TRBD2 TRBV20-1
CASSYLGTGSYEQYF TGTGCCAGCAGTTACCTGGGGACCGGCTCCTACGAGCAGTACTTC TRBJ2-7 few NA TRBV6-5
CASSWDGEAFF TGCGCCAGCAGTTGGGACGGAGAAGCTTTCTTT TRBJ1-1 few NA TRBV10-2
CASRLAGGPTDTQYF TGTGCCAGCAGGTTAGCGGGAGGGCCTACAGATACGCAGTATTTT TRBJ2-3 NA TRBD2 TRBV12-3/TRBV12-4
CATREAPKNIQYF TGTGCCACGAGGGAGGCTCCCAAAAACATTCAGTACTTC TRBJ2-4 NA NA TRBV6-5
CAISEPYVGQQYF TGTGCCATCAGTGAGCCCTACGTCGGGCAACAGTACTTC TRBJ2-4 NA NA TRBV10-3
CAGRGRAGEGEQFF TGTGCCGGCCGCGGGAGGGCCGGTGAAGGAGAGCAGTTCTTC TRBJ2-1 NA TRBD2 TRBV12-3/TRBV12-4
CASEGRGDEQYF TGTGCCTCCGAGGGACGGGGGGACGAGCAGTACTTC TRBJ2-7 few TRBD2 TRBV6-2/TRBV6-3